This TCR beta chain originates from a study of tumor and adjacent non-tumor tissue in lung cancer. Study details: Histology: around 13 adenocarcinoma, a couple of squamous cell carcinoma, 1 small cell lung cancer. Each sample yielded a few million productive TCRbeta reads on average.

RNA was extracted from bulk tissue without any cell sorting. Donors were chemotherapy-naive, newly diagnosed lung cancer surgical patients in China, August–late 2014. Regarding the study as a whole: Significantly higher TCR diversity was found in tumor than normal lung.

Three rounds of nested PCR, following a modified ARM-PCR protocol, produced the TCRbeta library. TCRdb processed the multiplex PCR reads anew with MiXCR; each CDR3 protein has one entry. The repertoire holds approximately 120,000 distinct CDR3 sequences, more than 70% seen once, with around 37% in the top ten. As regards this clonotype: What it binds is not known. An end of the junction differs from the germline gene, which may be a read error.

CDR3 length: 12 residues. Germline-derived CDR1 and CDR2 are MNHEY and SVGEGT. V usage is TRBV6-2 or TRBV6-3 and J usage is TRBJ2-2, with D possibly being TRBD2 (5 bases). The sequenced sample consisted of lung tumor tissue. This receptor was identified in a woman in her fifties or sixties with non-small cell lung cancer. CDR3 sequence (DNA): TGTGCCAGCACCAAAGCCACCGGGAAGCTGTTGTTT. Residues: CASTKATGKLLF.